The present entry profiles one TCR beta chain with its context. Its antigen specificity is not known. No base-level quality is on record; no much larger clone is a single base apart. The protocol used for the library was the immunoSEQ multiplex PCR assay. DNA from the cultured and isolated CD4+ T cells underwent TCR beta CDR3 sequencing. Concerning the study's data processing: Non-productive TCR sequences were removed, reads were trimmed to the CDR3 region, and CDR3s of at least 7 amino acids were retained. The MANAFEST web app was used to pick out antigen-specific clonotypes by comparing their expansion in peptide wells with that in reference cultures. To count as positive, a clone had to show expansion at FDR<0.05 compared with the reference and with all other wells, an odds ratio above 5, and a frequency above 0.1% in two replicate wells. Clonotypes significantly expanded in SARS-CoV-2 spike wells and in at least one common cold coronavirus spike condition were defined as cross-reactive. Levenshtein distance calculated with the stringdist R package was used to assess CDR3 similarity, and unrooted trees were constructed with ape in R 3.6.1. The table was pulled from immuneACCESS by TCRdb, which kept in-frame rearrangements only. Such tables lose some clones; where checked, under half of the loss comes from unresolved V genes, and the rest has no known cause. The V and J calls and clone size were taken over from that table, and D and trimming were inferred from the DNA. The sample table lists 20,000 to 30,000 clones, about three quarters of them with a count of one. About 19% of the sample lies in the top ten.

The entry originates in a study of vaccination effects on CD4 cells after COVID-19 (dated by TCRdb to between 2021 and 2023). Describing the broader study: Each participant got two doses of an mRNA SARS-CoV-2 vaccine, either BNT162b2 or mRNA-1273. Cultures from other donors in the study were sequenced with the Oncomine TCR Beta short-read assay on an Illumina iSeq 100. The full study included roughly 11 COVID-19 convalescent patients and a few SARS-CoV-2-naive healthy vaccine recipients. SARS-CoV-2 spike-specific CD4+ TCR repertoires were compared before and after mRNA vaccination in COVID-19 convalescent patients and in infection-naive vaccine recipients. In a couple of convalescent patients, pre-vaccine samples were collected 16 days and one week ahead of the first dose, 142 and 148 days after COVID-19 diagnosis. Study-wide findings and limitations: Among convalescent patients, the spike-reactive repertoire after vaccination was made up mainly of new vaccine-induced clones that were largely distinct from the clones induced by infection. Both infection-induced and vaccine-induced clones contracted markedly at late post-vaccination timepoints, which is consistent with waning T cell responses. Limitations of the study were the small number of convalescent patients and the absence of early post-infection timepoints.

The CDR3 covers 16 residues, taking in both the cysteine and the phenylalanine. This entry keeps only the CDR3 DNA: 48 bases, framed from base 1. Looking up the germline V gene (reference sequence) yields CDR1 GTSNPN and CDR2 SVGIG. V is shortened by 0 bases, J by 4 bases, and the region joining them spans 13 bases. In the ViraFEST assay, PBMC were stimulated with viral peptide pools, and antigen-specific CD4+ T cell clonotypes were then identified by expansion using TCR sequencing. After more than 9 days of culture, CD4+ T cells were isolated with the EasySep CD4+ T cell isolation kit. Convalescent patients had PCR-confirmed SARS-CoV-2 infection between March and December 2020, before Alpha, Beta and Delta variants emerged in the United States. Some 1.9 million PBMC per well were cultured with about 10 ug/ml peptides in IMDM containing about 5% human AB serum, about 10 IU/ml IL-2 and gentamicin. On days 3 and 7, half of the culture medium was replaced with fresh IL-2-containing medium. Unless noted otherwise, every peptide stimulation condition was cultured in triplicate wells. PBMC were separated from whole blood using Ficoll-Paque Plus gradient centrifugation and were then either cryopreserved at -140C or used fresh. The overlapping peptide pools covered the spike proteins of SARS-CoV-2 and of the common cold coronaviruses HCoV-NL63, HCoV-OC43 and HCoV-229E. The QIAamp micro DNA kit was used to extract genomic DNA from the cultured CD4+ T cells.

The sequence derives from a human donor who had a prior SARS-CoV-2 infection. The material was CD4+ T cells from PBMCs cultured with HCoV-NL63 spike peptides, obtained before COVID-19 vaccination. The cell subset or site tag for this specimen amounts to: HCoV-NL63 spike overlapping peptide pool stimulation. This sequence uses TRBV30 and TRBJ2-6; the D gene is perhaps TRBD2, from 6 matching bases. The sequence in DNA is TGTGCCTGGAGTGTACGTAACGGGAGAGGGGCCAACGTCCTGACTTTC. Its protein is CAWSVRNGRGANVLTF.